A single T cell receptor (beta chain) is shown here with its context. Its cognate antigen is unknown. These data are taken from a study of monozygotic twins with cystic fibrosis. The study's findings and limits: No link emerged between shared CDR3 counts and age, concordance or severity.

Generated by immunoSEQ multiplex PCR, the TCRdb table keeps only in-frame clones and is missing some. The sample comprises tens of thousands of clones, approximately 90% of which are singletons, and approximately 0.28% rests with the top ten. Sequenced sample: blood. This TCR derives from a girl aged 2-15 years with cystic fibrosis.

CDR3 coding DNA: TGTGCCAGCAGTGGACAATTGTCCAGCAATCAGCCCCAGCATTTT. This sequence encodes CASSGQLSSNQPQHF. The V gene is TRBV2, the J gene TRBJ1-5; D gene ambiguous. Germline loops: CDR1 SNHLY, CDR2 FYNNEI. The V end was cut by 4 bases, the J end by 1 base, with 11 bases between. The CDR3 spans 15 residues.